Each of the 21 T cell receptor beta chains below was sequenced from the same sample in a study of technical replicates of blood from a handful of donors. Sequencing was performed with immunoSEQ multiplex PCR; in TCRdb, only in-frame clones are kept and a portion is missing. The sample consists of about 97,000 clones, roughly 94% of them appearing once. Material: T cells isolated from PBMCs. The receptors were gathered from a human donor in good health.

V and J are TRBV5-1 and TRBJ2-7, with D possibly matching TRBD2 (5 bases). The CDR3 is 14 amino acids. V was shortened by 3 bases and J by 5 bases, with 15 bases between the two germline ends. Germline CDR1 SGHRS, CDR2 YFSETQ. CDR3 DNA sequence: TGCGCCAGCAGCTCCTACAGAGGGCGCGACGAGCAGTACTTC. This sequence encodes CASSSYRGRDEQYF.

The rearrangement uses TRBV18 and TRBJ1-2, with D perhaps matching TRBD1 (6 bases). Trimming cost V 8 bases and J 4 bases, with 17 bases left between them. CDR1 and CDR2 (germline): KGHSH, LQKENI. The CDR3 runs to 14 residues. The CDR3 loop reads CASATQTGPYGYTF. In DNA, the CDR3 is TGTGCCAGCGCCACCCAGACAGGACCCTATGGCTACACCTTC.

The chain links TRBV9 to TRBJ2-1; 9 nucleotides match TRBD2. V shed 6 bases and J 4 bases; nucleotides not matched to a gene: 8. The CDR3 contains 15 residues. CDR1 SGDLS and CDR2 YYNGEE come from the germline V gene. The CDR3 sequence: CASTETSGKYNEQFF. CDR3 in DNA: TGTGCCAGCACCGAGACTAGCGGTAAATACAATGAGCAGTTCTTC.

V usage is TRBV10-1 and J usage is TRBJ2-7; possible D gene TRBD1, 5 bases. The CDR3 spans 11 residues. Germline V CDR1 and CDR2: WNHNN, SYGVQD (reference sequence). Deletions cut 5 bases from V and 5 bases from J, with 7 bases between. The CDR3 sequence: CASSQGNEQYF. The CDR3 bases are TGCGCCAGCAGTCAGGGAAACGAGCAGTACTTC.

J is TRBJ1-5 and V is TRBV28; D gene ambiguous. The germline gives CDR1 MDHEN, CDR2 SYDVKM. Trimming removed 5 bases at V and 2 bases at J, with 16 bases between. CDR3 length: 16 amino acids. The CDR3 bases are TGTGCCAGCAGTAGGAAGGGTACGAGGGGCAATCAGCCCCAGCATTTT. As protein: CASSRKGTRGNQPQHF.

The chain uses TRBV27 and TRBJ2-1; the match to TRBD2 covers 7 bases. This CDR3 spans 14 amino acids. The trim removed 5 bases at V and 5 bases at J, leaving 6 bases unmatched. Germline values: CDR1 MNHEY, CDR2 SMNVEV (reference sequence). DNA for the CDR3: TGTGCCAGCAGTGTCGGGGGGTCCCACAATGAGCAGTTCTTC. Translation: CASSVGGSHNEQFF.

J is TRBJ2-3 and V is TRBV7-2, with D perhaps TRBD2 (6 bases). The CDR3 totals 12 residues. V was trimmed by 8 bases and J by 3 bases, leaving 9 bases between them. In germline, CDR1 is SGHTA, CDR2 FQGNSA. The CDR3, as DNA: TGTGCCAGCGGACTAATAACAGATACGCAGTATTTT. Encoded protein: CASGLITDTQYF.

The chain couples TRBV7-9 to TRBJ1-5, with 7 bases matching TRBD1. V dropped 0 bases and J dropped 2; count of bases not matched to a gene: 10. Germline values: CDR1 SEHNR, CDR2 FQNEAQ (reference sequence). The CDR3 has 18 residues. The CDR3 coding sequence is TGTGCCAGCAGCTTAGCGCTAACACCCGACAGGGGCAATCAGCCCCAGCATTTT. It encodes CASSLALTPDRGNQPQHF.

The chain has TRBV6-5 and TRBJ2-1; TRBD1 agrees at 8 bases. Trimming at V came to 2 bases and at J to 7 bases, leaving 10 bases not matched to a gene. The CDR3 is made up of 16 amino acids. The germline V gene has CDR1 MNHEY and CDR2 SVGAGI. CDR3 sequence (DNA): TGTGCCAGCAGTTACAGGAATGGACAGGGTGGGAATGAGCAGTTCTTC. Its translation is CASSYRNGQGGNEQFF.

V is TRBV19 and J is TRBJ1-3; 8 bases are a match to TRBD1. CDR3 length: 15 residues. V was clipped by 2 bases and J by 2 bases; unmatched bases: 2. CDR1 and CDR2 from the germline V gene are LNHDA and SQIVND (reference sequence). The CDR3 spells CASSISRGPGNTIYF. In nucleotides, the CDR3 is TGTGCCAGTAGTATATCCAGGGGGCCTGGAAACACCATATATTTT.

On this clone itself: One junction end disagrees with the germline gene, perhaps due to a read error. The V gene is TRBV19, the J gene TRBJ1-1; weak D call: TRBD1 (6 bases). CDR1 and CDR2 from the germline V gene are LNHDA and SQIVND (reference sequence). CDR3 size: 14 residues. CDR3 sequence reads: CASSIEGVKTEAFF. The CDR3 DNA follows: TGTGCCAGTAGTATCGAGGGGGTGAAGACTGAAGCTTTCTTT. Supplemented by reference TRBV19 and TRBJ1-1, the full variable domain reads DGGITQSPKYLFRKEGQNVTLSCEQNLNHDAMYWYRQDPGQGLRLIYYSQIVNDFQKGDIAEGYSVSREKKESFPLTVTSAQKNPTAFYLCASSIEGVKTEAFFGQGTRLTVV.

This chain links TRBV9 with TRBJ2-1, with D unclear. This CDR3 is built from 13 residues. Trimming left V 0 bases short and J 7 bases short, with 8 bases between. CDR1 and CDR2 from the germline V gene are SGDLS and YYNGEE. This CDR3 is CASSVAPVNEQFF. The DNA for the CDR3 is TGTGCCAGCAGCGTAGCTCCGGTGAATGAGCAGTTCTTC.

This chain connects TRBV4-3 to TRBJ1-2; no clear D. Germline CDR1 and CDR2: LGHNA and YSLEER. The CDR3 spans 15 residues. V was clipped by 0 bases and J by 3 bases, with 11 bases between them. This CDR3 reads CASSQDGGRDYGYTF. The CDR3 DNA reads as TGCGCCAGCAGCCAAGACGGAGGACGGGACTATGGCTACACCTTC.

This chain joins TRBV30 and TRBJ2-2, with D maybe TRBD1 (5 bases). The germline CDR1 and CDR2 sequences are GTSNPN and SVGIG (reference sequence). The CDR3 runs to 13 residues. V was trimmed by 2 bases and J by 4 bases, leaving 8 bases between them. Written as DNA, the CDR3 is TGTGCCTGGAGTATTGGGGCCACCGGGGAGCTGTTTTTT. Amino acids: CAWSIGATGELFF.

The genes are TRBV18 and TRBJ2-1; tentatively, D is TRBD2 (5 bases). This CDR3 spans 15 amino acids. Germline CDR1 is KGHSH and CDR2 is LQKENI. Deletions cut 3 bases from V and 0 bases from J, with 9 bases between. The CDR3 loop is CASSPGARSYNEQFF. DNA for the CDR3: TGTGCCAGCTCACCGGGAGCCCGCTCCTACAATGAGCAGTTCTTC.

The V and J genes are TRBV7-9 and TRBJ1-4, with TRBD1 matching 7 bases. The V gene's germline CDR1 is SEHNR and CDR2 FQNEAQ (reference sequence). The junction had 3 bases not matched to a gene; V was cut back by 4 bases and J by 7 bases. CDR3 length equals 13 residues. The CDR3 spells CASSSRQGEKLFF. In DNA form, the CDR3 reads TGTGCCAGCAGCTCGAGACAGGGTGAAAAACTGTTTTTT.

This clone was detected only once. The CDR3 loop reads CASSYRGVYEQYF. As DNA, the CDR3 is TGTGCCAGCAGTTACAGGGGGGTCTACGAGCAGTACTTC. The V gene is TRBV27, the J gene TRBJ2-7; 8 bases align to TRBD1. Per germline, CDR1 MNHEY and CDR2 SMNVEV (reference sequence). Trimming removed 4 bases from V and 3 bases from J; junction bases left unmatched: 2. This CDR3 region has 13 residues.

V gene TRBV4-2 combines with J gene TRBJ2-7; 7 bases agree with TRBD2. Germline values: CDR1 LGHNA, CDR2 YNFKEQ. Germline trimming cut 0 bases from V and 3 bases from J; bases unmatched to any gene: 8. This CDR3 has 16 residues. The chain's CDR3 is CASSQDPFPSGYEQYF. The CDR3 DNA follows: TGTGCCAGCAGCCAAGATCCCTTTCCTAGCGGCTACGAGCAGTACTTC.

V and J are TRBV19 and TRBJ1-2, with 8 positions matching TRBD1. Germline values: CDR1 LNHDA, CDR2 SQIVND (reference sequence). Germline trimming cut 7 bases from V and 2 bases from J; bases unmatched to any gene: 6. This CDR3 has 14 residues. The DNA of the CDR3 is TGTGCCAGTACTCGAGACAGGGGAAACTATGGCTACACCTTC. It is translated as CASTRDRGNYGYTF. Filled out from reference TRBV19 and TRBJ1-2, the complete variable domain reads DGGITQSPKYLFRKEGQNVTLSCEQNLNHDAMYWYRQDPGQGLRLIYYSQIVNDFQKGDIAEGYSVSREKKESFPLTVTSAQKNPTAFYLCASTRDRGNYGYTFGSGTRLTVV.

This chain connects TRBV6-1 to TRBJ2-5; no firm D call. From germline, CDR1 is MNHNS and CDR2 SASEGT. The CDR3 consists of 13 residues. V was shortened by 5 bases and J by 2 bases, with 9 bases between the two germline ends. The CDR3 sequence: CASSLSSQETQYF. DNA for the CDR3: TGTGCCAGCAGTCTTAGCAGTCAAGAGACCCAGTACTTC.

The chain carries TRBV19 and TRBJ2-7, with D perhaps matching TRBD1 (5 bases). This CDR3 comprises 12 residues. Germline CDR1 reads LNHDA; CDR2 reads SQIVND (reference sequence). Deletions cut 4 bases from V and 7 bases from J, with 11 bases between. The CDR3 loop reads CASSRGEVEQYF. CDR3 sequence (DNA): TGTGCCAGTAGTAGGGGCGAAGTAGAGCAGTACTTC.